This T cell receptor (beta chain) was sequenced in a study of human T cells and chemical hapten exposure. The time point is: patch test 1, 2 weeks after DPC sensitization. Sample treatment: therapeutic diphenylcyclopropenone sensitization with weekly scalp DPC. Researchers extracted total RNA from unfractionated whole blood. TCRdb itself ran the RACE reads through MiXCR, one entry per CDR3 protein. The table includes fewer than 200,000 distinct CDR3 sequences, 20% to 25% detected once. Study-wide results and limits: TCRs at a frequency above 1 in 1000 stayed unchanged with DPC sensitization. Relative to controls, expanded TCRs formed significantly more large CDR3 similarity clusters. Patch test score rose with PT1 expanded TCRs, significant at 8, 16, 32, not 4.

Regarding this clonotype: Its matching antigen is unknown.

Here the sequenced sample was whole blood, taken in connection with sensitization to the hapten diphenylcyclopropenone (DPC). This sequence originates from a woman in her 50s with alopecia areata. Some clones in this sample may be carry-over from other donors' samples.

The DNA for the CDR3 is TGTGCCAGCAGTGACACGAACTATGGCTACACCTTC. As protein: CASSDTNYGYTF. The rearrangement links TRBV27 to TRBJ1-2; D not resolved. The CDR3 spans 12 residues. V was shortened by 5 bases and J by 2 bases, with 6 bases between the two germline ends. Germline V gene lookup returns CDR1 MNHEY and CDR2 SMNVEV (reference sequence).